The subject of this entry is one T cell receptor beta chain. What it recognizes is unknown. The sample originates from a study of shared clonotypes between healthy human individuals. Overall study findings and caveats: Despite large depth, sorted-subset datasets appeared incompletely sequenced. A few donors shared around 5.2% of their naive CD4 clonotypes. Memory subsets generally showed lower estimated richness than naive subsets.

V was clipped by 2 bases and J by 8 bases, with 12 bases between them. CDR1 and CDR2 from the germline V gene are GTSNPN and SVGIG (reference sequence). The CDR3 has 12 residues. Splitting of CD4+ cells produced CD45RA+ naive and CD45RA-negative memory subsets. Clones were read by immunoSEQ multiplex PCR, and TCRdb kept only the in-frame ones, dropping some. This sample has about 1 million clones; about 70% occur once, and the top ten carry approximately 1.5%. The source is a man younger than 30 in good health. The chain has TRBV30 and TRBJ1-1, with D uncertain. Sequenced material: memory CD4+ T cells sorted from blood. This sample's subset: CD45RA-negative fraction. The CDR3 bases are TGTGCCTGGAGTCTTAATGACGGAGAAGCTTTCTTT. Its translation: CAWSLNDGEAFF.